The entry below describes one T cell receptor (beta chain). The data belong to a study of blood T cell repertoires in COVID-19. Study in general: Acute and convalescent COVID-19 samples came from the United States, Italy and Spain. From T cells, B-cell-depleted T cells, or PBMCs came the material, which was cDNA or gDNA.

Living in about two dozen US areas, the participants were between roughly 18 and 89 years of age. Profiled with immunoSEQ multiplex PCR; TCRdb holds only in-frame clones, not every one. The sample has approximately 260,000 clones; around 84% are singletons. V lost 10 bases and J lost 3, with 13 bases in between. Germline assignment: CDR1 LNHDA and CDR2 SQIVND (reference sequence). The CDR3 length is 13 residues. The gene calls are TRBV19 and TRBJ1-3, with D tentatively TRBD1 (5 bases). The TCR originated in a young man with acute COVID-19. Sequenced material: PBMCs or T cells enriched from blood (not recorded which). This CDR3 is CATAGSVGNTIYF. For the CDR3, the DNA is TGTGCCACCGCAGGGTCGGTTGGAAACACCATATATTTT.